This TCR beta chain was identified during a study of identical twins. Study-wide results and limits: Interpretation of the results relied on cross-sectional statistical analysis and not on following the same donors. Fewer insertions marked abundant cord blood beta clonotypes; young adult naive trended weakly, memory not at all. Among beta out-of-frame sequences, excess sharing between twins appeared weaker.

This clonotype was counted a few times. Its antigen is unknown. TCRdb called the 5' RACE reads again in MiXCR, with one record for every CDR3 protein. The table records 200,000 to 250,000 distinct CDR3 sequences, around 6.8% of them present only once. The data were also submitted as part of a second study, on yellow fever vaccine responses in identical twins. That work adds: The T cell response to vaccination in identical twins was reportedly partly convergent and partly personalized.

Input material: memory (CD45RO+) T cells sorted from blood. This receptor was identified in a woman between 18 and 29 years old in good health.

The CDR3 loop is CASSQSGQGNQPQHF. The CDR3 DNA sequence: TGTGCCAGCAGCCAATCAGGTCAGGGAAATCAGCCCCAGCATTTT. The chain couples TRBV4-2 to TRBJ1-5; tentatively, D is TRBD1 (5 bases). V lost 2 bases to trimming and J lost 4 bases, with 12 bases between them. The CDR3 has 15 residues. Germline V CDR1 and CDR2: LGHNA, YNFKEQ.